Given below is one T cell receptor (beta chain) in context. Its antigen remains unidentified. This sample was taken from a study of vaccination and CD4 T cells after COVID-19. Germline CDR1 DFQATT, CDR2 SNEGSKA (reference sequence). Trimming cost V 3 bases and J 3 bases, with 9 bases left between them. This CDR3 region has 14 residues. The Oncomine TCR Beta short-read assay was applied to DNA of cultured CD4+ T cells. It was from cultured CD4+ T cells that genomic DNA was extracted. TCRdb itself ran the PCR reads through MiXCR, one entry per CDR3 protein. The table records fewer than 15,000 distinct CDR3 sequences, around three quarters of them present only once. Stated treatment: roughly 10-day PBMC culture with coronavirus spike peptide pools or control peptides (ViraFEST assay). Study results and limitations: A nonsignificant rise from approximately 21 to 40 was seen in the median number of SARS-CoV-2-reactive clonotypes.

The source is a human donor who had recovered from COVID-19. The sequenced material came from CD4+ T cells from blood, cultured in vitro. This chain links TRBV20-1 with TRBJ1-6; a weak D match, TRBD1 (5 bases). As DNA, the CDR3 is TGCAGTGCTAGGCCCAGGGACTATAATTCACCCCTCCACTTT. Encoded protein: CSARPRDYNSPLHF.